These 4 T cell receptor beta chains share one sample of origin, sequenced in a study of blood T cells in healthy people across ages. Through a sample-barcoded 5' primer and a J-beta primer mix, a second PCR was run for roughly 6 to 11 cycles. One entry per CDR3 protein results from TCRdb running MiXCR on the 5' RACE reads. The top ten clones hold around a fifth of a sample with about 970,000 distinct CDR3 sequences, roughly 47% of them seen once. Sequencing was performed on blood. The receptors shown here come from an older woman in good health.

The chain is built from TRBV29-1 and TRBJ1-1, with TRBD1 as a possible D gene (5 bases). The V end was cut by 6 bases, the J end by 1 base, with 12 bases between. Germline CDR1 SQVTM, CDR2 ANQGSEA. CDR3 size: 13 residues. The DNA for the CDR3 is TGCAGCGTAGGGGAGGGAGAGAACACTGAAGCTTTCTTT. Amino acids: CSVGEGENTEAFF.

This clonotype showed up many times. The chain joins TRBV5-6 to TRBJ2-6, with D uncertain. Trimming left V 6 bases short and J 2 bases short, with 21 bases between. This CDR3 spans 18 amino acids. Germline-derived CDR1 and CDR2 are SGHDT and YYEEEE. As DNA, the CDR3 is TGTGCCAGCACCTCTTTATTCCCCACCCAGACTGGGGCCAACGTCCTGACTTTC. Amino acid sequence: CASTSLFPTQTGANVLTF.

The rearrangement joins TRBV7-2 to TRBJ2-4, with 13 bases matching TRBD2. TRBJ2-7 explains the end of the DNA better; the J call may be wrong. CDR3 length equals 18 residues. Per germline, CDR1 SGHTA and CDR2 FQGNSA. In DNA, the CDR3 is TGTGCCAGCAGCCTAAGGCACCAAGGACTAGCGGGGGCCTACGAGCAGTACTTC. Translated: CASSLRHQGLAGAYEQYF.

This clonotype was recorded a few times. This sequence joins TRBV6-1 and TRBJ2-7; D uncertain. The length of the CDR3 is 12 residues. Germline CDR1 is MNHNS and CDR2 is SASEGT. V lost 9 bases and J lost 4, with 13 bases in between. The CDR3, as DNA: TGTGCCAGTTGGATCGTCGGGTACGAGCAGTACTTC. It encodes CASWIVGYEQYF.